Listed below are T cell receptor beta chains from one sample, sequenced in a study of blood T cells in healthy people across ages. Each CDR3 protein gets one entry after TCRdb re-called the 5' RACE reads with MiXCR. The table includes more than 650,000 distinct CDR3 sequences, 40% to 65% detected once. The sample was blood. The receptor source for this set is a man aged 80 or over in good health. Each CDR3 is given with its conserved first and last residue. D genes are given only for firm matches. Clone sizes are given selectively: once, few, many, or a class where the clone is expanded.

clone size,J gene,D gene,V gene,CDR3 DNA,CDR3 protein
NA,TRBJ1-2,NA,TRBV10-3,TGTGCCATCAGTGATAGGTCGATCCCTAACTATGGCTACACCTTC,CAISDRSIPNYGYTF
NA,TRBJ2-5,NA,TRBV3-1,TGTGCCAGCAGCCAACCGTCAGGGAAGACCCAGTACTTC,CASSQPSGKTQYF
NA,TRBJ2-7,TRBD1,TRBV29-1,TGCAGCGTTGTGGGGACAGTTTACGAGCAGTACTTC,CSVVGTVYEQYF
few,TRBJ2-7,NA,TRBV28,TGTGCCAGCAGTCCCCGTCCGGCCTACGAGCAGTACTTC,CASSPRPAYEQYF
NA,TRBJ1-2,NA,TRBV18,TGTGCCAGCTCACCACAGGACGGTACCTATGGCTACACCTTC,CASSPQDGTYGYTF
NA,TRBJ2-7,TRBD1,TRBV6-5,TGTGCCAGCACCTCCAGGGACAGGGGACTCTACGAGCAGTACTTC,CASTSRDRGLYEQYF
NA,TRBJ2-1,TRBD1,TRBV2,TGTGCCAGCAGTACCCGGGACAGGGCTGGGGGTGAGCAGTTCTTC,CASSTRDRAGGEQFF
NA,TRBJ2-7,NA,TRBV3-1,TGTGCCAGCAGCCAAGATCGCAAGCAGTACTTC,CASSQDRKQYF
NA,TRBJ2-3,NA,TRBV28,TGTGCCAGCAGTGGGCTAGTGGTCACAGATACGCAGTATTTT,CASSGLVVTDTQYF
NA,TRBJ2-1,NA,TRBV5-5,TGTGCCAGCAGTTCCGGGACATATGACAATGAGCAGTTCTTC,CASSSGTYDNEQFF
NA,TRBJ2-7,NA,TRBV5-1,TGCGCCAGCAGCTTGAGCCAATTCTCCTACGAGCAGTACTTC,CASSLSQFSYEQYF
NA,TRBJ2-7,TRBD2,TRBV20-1,TGCGGTGCCAGTTGGAAGACTAGCGGGAGACGGTACTCCTACGAGCAGTACTTC,CGASWKTSGRRYSYEQYF
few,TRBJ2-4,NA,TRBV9,TGTGCCAGCAGCGTCCGAGCGTCGGGCAAAAACATTCAGTACTTC,CASSVRASGKNIQYF
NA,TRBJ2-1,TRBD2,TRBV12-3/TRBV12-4,TGTGCCAGCAGAACGGGACTAGAGGAGGGTGAGCAGTTCTTC,CASRTGLEEGEQFF
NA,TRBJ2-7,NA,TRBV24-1,TGTGCCACCAGTGACCCAACCGGCTTACCCTACGAGCAGTACTTC,CATSDPTGLPYEQYF
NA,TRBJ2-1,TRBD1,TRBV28,TGTGCCAGCAGTTTATGGGGGACAGCCTCCTACAATGAGCAGTTCTTC,CASSLWGTASYNEQFF
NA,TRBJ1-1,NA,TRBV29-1,TGCAGCGTTGAAGATCGGGGGACTGAAGCTTTCTTT,CSVEDRGTEAFF
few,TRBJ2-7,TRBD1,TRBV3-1,TGTGCCAGCAGCCAAGTGGGGGGACAGGTCCAGAACTACGAGCAGTACTTC,CASSQVGGQVQNYEQYF
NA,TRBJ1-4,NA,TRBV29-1,TGCAGCGTTGGAAGGTCTTTCGGTGAAAAACTGTTTTTT,CSVGRSFGEKLFF
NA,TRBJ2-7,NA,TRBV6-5,TGTGTCAGCAGTTACTCGCGGGGCCGGTACGAGCAGTACTTC,CVSSYSRGRYEQYF
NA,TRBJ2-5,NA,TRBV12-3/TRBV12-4,TGTGCCAGCACCGCCGGGGTCGGGACCCAGTACTTC,CASTAGVGTQYF
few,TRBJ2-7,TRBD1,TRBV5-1,TGCGCCAGCAGCCGTGGGGACAGTCGAACCTACGAGCAGTACTTC,CASSRGDSRTYEQYF
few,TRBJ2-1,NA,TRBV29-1,TGCAGCGCCCAAGAGGACGGCTACAATGAGCAGTTCTTC,CSAQEDGYNEQFF
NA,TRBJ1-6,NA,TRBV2,TGTGCCAGCAGGAGGGAGAGGGTGGATAATTCACCCCTCCACTTT,CASRRERVDNSPLHF
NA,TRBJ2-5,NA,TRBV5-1,TGCGCCAGTCATCCCTTGGGACCCTCACAAGAGACCCAGTACTTC,CASHPLGPSQETQYF
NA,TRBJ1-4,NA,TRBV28,TGTGCCAGCAGGAGACCCGGGGCGACTGATGAAAAACTGTTTTTT,CASRRPGATDEKLFF
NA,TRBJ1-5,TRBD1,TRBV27,TGTGCCAGCAGTCCCCGCCGGGACAGGGGATTCAATCAGCCCCAGCATTTT,CASSPRRDRGFNQPQHF
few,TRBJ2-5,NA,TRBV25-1,TGTGCCAGCAGTGAAGCGAAGGGGCTGGGGGAGACCCAGTACTTC,CASSEAKGLGETQYF
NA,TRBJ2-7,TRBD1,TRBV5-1,TGCGCCAGCAAGCTTGGAAGTAGTGGGACAGGGGGCTACGAGCAGTACTTC,CASKLGSSGTGGYEQYF
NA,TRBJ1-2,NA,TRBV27,TGTGCCAGCAGTTTATTGGGCGGAAACTATGGCTACACCTTC,CASSLLGGNYGYTF
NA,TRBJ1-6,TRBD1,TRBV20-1,TGCAGTGCTTCCACAGGGGGCTCCTATAATTCACCCCTCCACTTT,CSASTGGSYNSPLHF
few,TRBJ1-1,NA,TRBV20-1,TGCAGTGCTCCGTCGATTCGGACCTATAACACTGAAGCTTTCTTT,CSAPSIRTYNTEAFF
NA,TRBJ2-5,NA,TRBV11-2,TGTGCCAGCAGCTTAGTCGCCTCGGGACCGATATTAAAGACCCAGTACTTC,CASSLVASGPILKTQYF
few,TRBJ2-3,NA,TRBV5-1,TGCGCCAGCAGCCTAGGGACTCGTCGGAATGGATACGCGTATTTT,CASSLGTRRNGYAYF